Each of the 30 T cell receptor beta chains below was sequenced from the same sample in a study of PD-1 blockade in classical Hodgkin lymphoma. Produced via immunoSEQ multiplex PCR; TCRdb's table is partial and in-frame only. Counted here are 17,000 or so clones, around four fifths occurring once; the ten biggest clones make up 7.5% to 9.5%. Time point in this sample: newly diagnosed, previously untreated cHL patient sample. The source material was peripheral blood mononuclear cells (PBMCs). All receptors derive from a human donor with classical Hodgkin lymphoma.

The chain uses TRBV5-1 and TRBJ1-5; 8 nucleotides match TRBD1. The CDR3 is 15 amino acids. V lost 3 bases, J lost 6 bases, and 8 bases stayed unmatched. Germline V gene lookup returns CDR1 SGHRS and CDR2 YFSETQ. CDR3 nucleotide sequence: TGCGCCAGCAGCTACCAGGGGGCAGAAGGTCAGCCCCAGCATTTT. Protein: CASSYQGAEGQPQHF. The variable domain in full, completed from reference TRBV5-1 and TRBJ1-5, reads KAGVTQTPRYLIKTRGQQVTLSCSPISGHRSVSWYQQTPGQGLQFLFEYFSETQRNKGNFPGRFSGRQFSNSRSEMNVSTLELGDSALYLCASSYQGAEGQPQHFGDGTRLSIL.

This clone occurred once. This chain joins TRBV11-2 and TRBJ2-6; possible D gene TRBD1, 5 bases. From germline, CDR1 is SGHAT and CDR2 FQNNGV. The CDR3 is made up of 17 amino acids. V was pared by 3 bases and J by 2 bases, with 14 bases between. The CDR3 coding sequence is TGTGCCAGCAGCTTTAGTTTTTCAGGGACTGGGGCCAACGTCCTGACTTTC. Its translation is CASSFSFSGTGANVLTF.

The chain links TRBV28 to TRBJ2-1, with 7 nucleotides matching TRBD1. The germline V gene encodes CDR1 MDHEN and CDR2 SYDVKM. With V trimmed by 4 bases and J by 9 bases, 12 bases remained unmatched. The length of the CDR3 is 15 residues. The CDR3 loop reads CASSSEDRIGGEQFF. CDR3 bases: TGTGCCAGCAGTTCAGAGGACAGGATAGGAGGTGAGCAGTTCTTC.

CDR3 amino acids: CASSPRGQYEQYF. CDR3 nucleotides: TGTGCCAGCAGCCCACGTGGGCAATACGAGCAGTACTTC. V is TRBV13 and J is TRBJ2-7; the D is unclear. The CDR3 is 13 amino acids. The germline gives CDR1 PRHDT, CDR2 FYEKMQ (reference sequence). The germline V and J ends were trimmed by 5 bases and 4 bases, with 12 bases remaining between them.

The genes are TRBV19 and TRBJ1-5; 9 bases agree with TRBD1. Germline CDR1 is LNHDA and CDR2 is SQIVND (reference sequence). The V gene end was trimmed by 4 bases and the J gene end by 4 bases; junction bases not matched to a gene: 8. This CDR3 comprises 16 residues. CDR3 in DNA: TGTGCCAGTAGTACACCGGGACAGGGAGCGAATCAGCCCCAGCATTTT. Amino acid sequence: CASSTPGQGANQPQHF.

The V gene is TRBV7-7, the J gene TRBJ2-1; possibly TRBD2 for D (6 bases). The CDR3 length is 15 residues. V lost 1 base and J lost 4, with 11 bases in between. The germline gives CDR1 SSHAT, CDR2 FNYEAQ (reference sequence). CDR3 coding DNA: TGTGCCAGCAGCTTAGACCTGGGGGGATACAATGAGCAGTTCTTC. Translating it yields CASSLDLGGYNEQFF.

The chain joins TRBV28 to TRBJ2-7; 12 bases map to TRBD2. This CDR3 contains 15 residues. The V gene end was trimmed by 5 bases and the J gene end by 6 bases; junction bases not matched to a gene: 8. The germline V gene encodes CDR1 MDHEN and CDR2 SYDVKM. The CDR3 region has the DNA TGTGCCAGCAGTAACGAACTAGCGGGAGGAGGCGAGCAGTACTTC. Amino acids: CASSNELAGGGEQYF.

The chain links TRBV19 to TRBJ1-5; perhaps TRBD1 as D (5 bases). The CDR3 runs 14 residues. Trimming left V 2 bases short and J 1 base short, with 6 bases between. Germline lookup yields CDR1 LNHDA and CDR2 SQIVND (reference sequence). In nucleotides, the CDR3 is TGTGCCAGTAGTATACCAGGGAGCAATCAGCCCCAGCATTTT. Translation: CASSIPGSNQPQHF.

This clone was seen only a few times. The chain has TRBV29-1 and TRBJ1-5, with D uncertain. Germline-derived CDR1 and CDR2 are SQVTM and ANQGSEA. The V end lost 6 bases, the J end lost 4 bases, and 10 bases lay between the germline ends. The CDR3 spans 12 residues. The CDR3 is CSVRTGNQPQHF. The CDR3 DNA follows: TGCAGCGTCCGGACGGGAAATCAGCCCCAGCATTTT.

With regard to this clone: Possible read error: a much larger clone is one base away. Within the sample, other DNA sequences also encode this same CDR3. The chain combines TRBV9 with TRBJ2-2, with 8 bases matching TRBD1. Germline V CDR1 and CDR2: SGDLS, YYNGEE. This CDR3 has 15 residues. Trimming removed 0 bases from V and 5 bases from J; junction bases left unmatched: 3. In DNA form, the CDR3 reads TGTGCCAGCAGCGTAGAAACAGGGGGAACCGGGGAGCTGTTTTTT. Residues: CASSVETGGTGELFF.

This clone was counted between two and nine times. The chain carries TRBV25-1 and TRBJ2-5, with a weak D call TRBD2 (6 bases). V lost 6 bases to trimming and J lost 6 bases, with 14 bases between them. The germline V gene has CDR1 MGHDK and CDR2 SYGVNS. The CDR3 covers 13 residues. For the CDR3, the DNA is TGTGCCAGCAGCTCCCCTGGGGGGAAGACCCAGTACTTC. Translated: CASSSPGGKTQYF.

Comment on this clone: The sample carries other DNA sequences with the same CDR3. The rearrangement uses TRBV7-9 and TRBJ1-1, with TRBD1 identical over 8 bases. The J segment lost 2 bases and the V segment lost 4 bases, leaving 3 bases of the junction unmatched. Germline V lookup: CDR1 SEHNR, CDR2 FQNEAQ (reference sequence). The CDR3 is made up of 14 amino acids. The DNA for the CDR3 is TGTGCCAGCAGCTCCGGGACAGGAAACACTGAAGCTTTCTTT. It is translated as CASSSGTGNTEAFF. Based on the CDR3 plus reference TRBV7-9 and TRBJ1-1, the full variable domain is DTGVSQNPRHKITKRGQNVTFRCDPISEHNRLYWYRQTLGQGPEFLTYFQNEAQLEKSRLLSDRFSAERPKGSFSTLEIQRTEQGDSAMYLCASSSGTGNTEAFFGQGTRLTVV.

V usage is TRBV5-4 and J usage is TRBJ2-7; D call uncertain. V lost 4 bases to trimming and J lost 3 bases, with 11 bases between them. This CDR3 region has 13 residues. The germline V gene encodes CDR1 SGHNT and CDR2 YYREEE (reference sequence). CDR3 DNA sequence: TGTGCCAGCAGCCGAGAGTCGGACTACGAGCAGTACTTC. It translates to CASSRESDYEQYF. Full variable domain (rest looked up from reference TRBV5-4 and TRBJ2-7): ETGVTQSPTHLIKTRGQQVTLRCSSQSGHNTVSWYQQALGQGPQFIFQYYREEENGRGNFPPRFSGLQFPNYSSELNVNALELDDSALYLCASSRESDYEQYFGPGTRLTVT.

V gene TRBV6-1 combines with J gene TRBJ2-3; 10 bases align to TRBD1. The CDR3 runs to 15 residues. V lost 3 bases and J lost 1; bases outside the gene matches: 1. Germline CDR1 MNHNS, CDR2 SASEGT. CDR3 in amino acids: CASSDGTGGTDTQYF. The CDR3 bases are TGTGCCAGCAGTGACGGGACAGGGGGCACAGATACGCAGTATTTT.

The chain couples TRBV25-1 to TRBJ1-5; 9 bases line up with TRBD1. This CDR3 spans 13 amino acids. CDR1 and CDR2 from the germline V gene are MGHDK and SYGVNS. J gave up 9 bases and V 10 bases, and 10 bases lay outside the gene matches. The DNA for the CDR3 is TGTGCCACCCGCGGGACAGGGATAGGGCCCCAGCATTTT. Translated: CATRGTGIGPQHF.

V is TRBV7-9 and J is TRBJ2-3, with unresolved D. The germline V gene encodes CDR1 SEHNR and CDR2 FQNEAQ (reference sequence). Deletions cut 5 bases from V and 4 bases from J, with 7 bases between. The CDR3 spans 12 residues. The CDR3 sequence is CASSASSDTQYF. In nucleotides, the CDR3 is TGTGCCAGCAGCGCCTCCTCAGATACGCAGTATTTT.

This clone came up a few times. The CDR3 nucleotides read TGCGCCAGCAGCCCCGGGACTAGCGTCACAGATACGCAGTATTTT. Translated: CASSPGTSVTDTQYF. This chain connects TRBV5-1 to TRBJ2-3, with 10 positions matching TRBD2. V lost 4 bases, J lost 2 bases, and 4 bases stayed unmatched. Germline V gene sequence: CDR1 SGHRS, CDR2 YFSETQ. The CDR3 has 15 residues.

The chain couples TRBV27 to TRBJ1-2; 9 nucleotides match TRBD1. This CDR3 comprises 16 residues. Germline V gene data show CDR1 as MNHEY and CDR2 as SMNVEV (reference sequence). Trimming removed 5 bases from V and 7 bases from J; junction bases left unmatched: 14. The CDR3 DNA reads as TGTGCCAGCAGTCCACTGTCCCCGGGACAGGGCGCTGGCTACACCTTC. Translated, it gives CASSPLSPGQGAGYTF.

The chain links TRBV25-1 to TRBJ2-7; D is unclear. V lost 7 bases and J lost 7, with 11 bases in between. The CDR3 covers 11 residues. Germline CDR1 and CDR2: MGHDK and SYGVNS. CDR3 in amino acids: CASMSWGEQYF. CDR3 sequence (DNA): TGTGCCAGCATGAGCTGGGGAGAGCAGTACTTC.

This clone appeared once. The rearrangement links TRBV6-4 to TRBJ2-1; 7 bases line up with TRBD2. In germline, CDR1 is MRHNA, CDR2 SNTAGT. This CDR3 comprises 16 residues. The V and J ends lost 0 bases and 3 bases, in that order; junction bases with no gene match: 5. The CDR3 region has the DNA TGTGCCAGCAGTGACTCGAGTGGGGGGGACTACAATGAGCAGTTCTTC. Translation: CASSDSSGGDYNEQFF.

The V call is TRBV28, the J call TRBJ2-5, with D unclear. The CDR3 totals 14 residues. The germline V gene encodes CDR1 MDHEN and CDR2 SYDVKM. The germline V and J ends were trimmed by 5 bases and 1 base, with 11 bases remaining between them. CDR3 sequence: CASSPPVPQETQYF. DNA for the CDR3: TGTGCCAGCAGTCCCCCCGTCCCCCAAGAGACCCAGTACTTC. Full variable domain (missing parts from reference TRBV28 and TRBJ2-5): DVKVTQSSRYLVKRTGEKVFLECVQDMDHENMFWYRQDPGLGLRLIYFSYDVKMKEKGDIPEGYSVSREKKERFSLILESASTNQTSMYLCASSPPVPQETQYFGPGTRLLVL.

The chain couples TRBV15 to TRBJ2-7; 13 bases line up with TRBD2. CDR1 is LNHNV and CDR2 is YYDKDF in the germline V gene (reference sequence). This CDR3 has 16 residues. V trimming: 5 bases; J trimming: 1 base; junction bases outside the gene matches: 5. The CDR3 DNA follows: TGTGCCACCAGCGGAAAGGGACTAGCGGGATCCTACGAGCAGTACTTC. Translation gives CATSGKGLAGSYEQYF.

The chain couples TRBV13 to TRBJ2-2, with D perhaps assigned TRBD1 or TRBD2 (5 bases each). The CDR3 sequence is 15 residues long. V was trimmed by 5 bases and J by 7 bases, leaving 17 bases between them. Germline loops: CDR1 PRHDT, CDR2 FYEKMQ (reference sequence). The chain's CDR3 is CASSPNLGDGGELFF. The CDR3, as DNA: TGTGCCAGCAGCCCCAATTTGGGGGACGGCGGGGAGCTGTTTTTT.

V is TRBV19 and J is TRBJ2-3; either TRBD1 or TRBD2 may supply D (6 bases each). CDR3 length equals 15 residues. Germline CDR1 LNHDA, CDR2 SQIVND (reference sequence). Trimming removed 6 bases from V and 6 bases from J, with 19 bases in between. Written as DNA, the CDR3 is TGTGCCAGTAGCCTGGGGGTTGGGGGGCCGGATACGCAGTATTTT. It yields the protein CASSLGVGGPDTQYF.

The chain joins TRBV19 to TRBJ2-1; 11 bases are a match to TRBD1. Germline V gene lookup returns CDR1 LNHDA and CDR2 SQIVND (reference sequence). Germline trimming cut 4 bases from V and 8 bases from J; bases unmatched to any gene: 7. This CDR3 has 15 residues. The CDR3 is CASSRDRGVMYEQFF. The DNA for the CDR3 is TGTGCCAGTAGTAGGGACAGGGGGGTCATGTATGAGCAGTTCTTC.

This chain joins TRBV9 and TRBJ2-2; 7 bases align to TRBD2. V lost 3 bases, J lost 1 base, and 3 bases stayed unmatched. This CDR3 spans 15 amino acids. Looked up from germline, CDR1 is SGDLS and CDR2 is YYNGEE. CDR3 bases: TGTGCCAGCAGCGGATCTAGCGGGAACACCGGGGAGCTGTTTTTT. Residues: CASSGSSGNTGELFF.

CDR3 amino acids: CASSFTRSTRTGELFF. Here the CDR3 DNA reads TGTGCCAGCAGTTTTACTAGATCCACCCGCACCGGGGAGCTGTTTTTT. This chain uses TRBV28 with TRBJ2-2; D might be TRBD2 (5 bases). V gave up 3 bases and J gave up 4 bases, with 15 bases separating them. Germline lookup yields CDR1 MDHEN and CDR2 SYDVKM. The CDR3 totals 16 residues.

The CDR3, as DNA: TGTGCCAGCAGTGATCCCCCCAACACCGGGGAGCTGTTTTTT. Protein sequence: CASSDPPNTGELFF. The chain recombines TRBV25-1 with TRBJ2-2; D unclear. This CDR3 contains 14 residues. Trimming pared 3 bases from V and 2 bases from J, leaving 7 bases between. The germline V gene encodes CDR1 MGHDK and CDR2 SYGVNS.

The chain employs TRBV14 and TRBJ2-7; no reliable D call. This CDR3 region has 13 residues. V was pared by 0 bases and J by 4 bases, with 7 bases between. Looked up from germline, CDR1 is SGHDN and CDR2 is FVKESK. DNA of the CDR3: TGTGCCAGCAGCCAAGAAGAACTTTACGAGCAGTACTTC. Its protein product is CASSQEELYEQYF.

The gene calls are TRBV19 and TRBJ2-5; 8 nucleotides align to TRBD2. Trimming removed 11 bases from V and 5 bases from J; junction bases left unmatched: 7. Germline values: CDR1 LNHDA, CDR2 SQIVND (reference sequence). The CDR3 length is 12 residues. The CDR3 here is CAVSGKSETQYF. The CDR3 nucleotides read TGTGCCGTTAGCGGGAAAAGCGAGACCCAGTACTTC.